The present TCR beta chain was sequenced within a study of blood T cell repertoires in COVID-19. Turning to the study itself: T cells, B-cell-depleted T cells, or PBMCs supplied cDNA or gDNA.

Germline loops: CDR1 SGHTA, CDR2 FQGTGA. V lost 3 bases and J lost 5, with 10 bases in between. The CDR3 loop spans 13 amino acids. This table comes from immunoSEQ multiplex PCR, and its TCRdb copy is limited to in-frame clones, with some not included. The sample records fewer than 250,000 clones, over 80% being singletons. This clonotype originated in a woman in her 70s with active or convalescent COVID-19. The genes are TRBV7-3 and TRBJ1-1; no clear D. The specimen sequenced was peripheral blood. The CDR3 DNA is TGTGCCAGCAGCTTCAACCCGGGGACTGAAGCTTTCTTT. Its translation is CASSFNPGTEAFF.